The 18 T cell receptor beta chains given below trace back to one sample, sequenced in a study of blood T cell repertoires in COVID-19 (dated by TCRdb to the early 2020s). Library preparation employed the immunoSEQ multiplex PCR assay. Sourced from immuneACCESS, this table was stored by TCRdb with only in-frame sequences that have V and J called. A share of the clones is absent; for the studies checked, an unresolved V gene accounts for under half, and the remainder has no known explanation. The sample has fewer than 75,000 clones on record, just under 90% of them singletons. The top ten clonotypes cover less than 1.5% of the sample. Sequenced material: peripheral blood. Source of these receptors: a man aged 55-75 years with acute or convalescent COVID-19.

The chain carries TRBV28 and TRBJ1-1; D remains ambiguous. The germline gives CDR1 MDHEN, CDR2 SYDVKM. This CDR3 spans 15 amino acids. Trimming cost V 2 bases and J 2 bases, with 12 bases left between them. The CDR3 reads CASSLQSSVNTEAFF. CDR3 nucleotide sequence: TGTGCCAGCAGTTTACAATCATCAGTAAACACTGAAGCTTTCTTT.

V usage is TRBV19 and J usage is TRBJ2-2; 8 bases match TRBD1. The germline gives CDR1 LNHDA, CDR2 SQIVND (reference sequence). The CDR3 covers 14 residues. V lost 8 bases, J lost 2 bases, and 4 bases stayed unmatched. This chain's CDR3 is CASWTGTNTGELFF. The CDR3 nucleotides are TGTGCCAGTTGGACAGGGACTAACACCGGGGAGCTGTTTTTT.

The V and J genes are TRBV9 and TRBJ1-3; 9 bases are a match to TRBD1. V lost 2 bases, J lost 5 bases, and 2 bases stayed unmatched. The CDR3 runs 14 residues. Germline values: CDR1 SGDLS, CDR2 YYNGEE. CDR3 sequence: CASSVGTGRNTIYF. CDR3 in DNA: TGTGCCAGCAGCGTCGGGACAGGGCGAAACACCATATATTTT.

The chain joins TRBV11-2 to TRBJ1-1, with D tentatively TRBD1 (5 bases). V dropped 5 bases and J dropped 7 bases, with 23 bases sitting between them. This CDR3 spans 16 amino acids. Germline CDR1 SGHAT, CDR2 FQNNGV. CDR3 protein: CASSPQTPGRGDEAFF. CDR3 nucleotides: TGTGCCAGCAGCCCCCAAACCCCCGGGAGGGGCGATGAAGCTTTCTTT.

This chain connects TRBV2 to TRBJ2-2, with 8 nucleotides matching TRBD2. The germline CDR1 and CDR2 sequences are SNHLY and FYNNEI. V lost 8 bases, J lost 5 bases, and 4 bases stayed unmatched. The CDR3 has 13 amino acids. The CDR3 loop is CASVGGGTGELFF. CDR3 nucleotides: TGTGCCAGCGTCGGGGGGGGAACCGGGGAGCTGTTTTTT.

This clone has just one count. The gene calls are TRBV15 and TRBJ2-6, with TRBD2 as a possible D gene (5 bases). The CDR3 is 15 amino acids. Germline V lookup: CDR1 LNHNV, CDR2 YYDKDF (reference sequence). The V end lost 6 bases, the J end lost 0 bases, and 9 bases lay between the germline ends. This CDR3 is CATRRAASGANVLTF. Written as DNA, the CDR3 is TGTGCCACCAGGAGGGCAGCCTCTGGGGCCAACGTCCTGACTTTC. The full variable domain, its missing parts supplied by reference TRBV15 and TRBJ2-6, is DAMVIQNPRYQVTQFGKPVTLSCSQTLNHNVMYWYQQKSSQAPKLLFHYYDKDFNNEADTPDNFQSRRPNTSFCFLDIRSPGLGDTAMYLCATRRAASGANVLTFGAGSRLTVL.

This chain links TRBV6-5 with TRBJ2-1, with D maybe TRBD1 (5 bases). The ends were cut back, 8 bases at V and 6 bases at J, with 11 bases in the middle. CDR1 is MNHEY, CDR2 SVGAGI, per germline. The CDR3 spans 12 residues. DNA for the CDR3: TGTGCCAGCCAGGGCCCGAGCAATGAGCAGTTCTTC. It yields the protein CASQGPSNEQFF.

This sequence joins TRBV6-5 and TRBJ2-7, with a possible D match to TRBD2 (5 bases). The CDR3 sequence is 14 residues long. Germline values: CDR1 MNHEY, CDR2 SVGAGI. Trimming pared 3 bases from V and 3 bases from J, leaving 12 bases between. The CDR3 loop is CASSYRLGSYEQYF. The CDR3 DNA reads TGTGCCAGCAGTTATAGGCTGGGGAGCTACGAGCAGTACTTC.

The chain carries TRBV5-1 and TRBJ1-4, with 12 bases aligning to TRBD1. The CDR3 consists of 15 residues. Trimming removed 4 bases from V and 11 bases from J; junction bases left unmatched: 9. CDR1 and CDR2 (germline): SGHRS, YFSETQ. The CDR3 region has the DNA TGCGCCAGCAGCGTACCGGGACAGGGGGCGCAGAAACTGTTTTTT. This translates into CASSVPGQGAQKLFF.

The chain carries TRBV2 and TRBJ1-3; TRBD1 might be the D (6 bases). V lost 6 bases and J lost 0, with 9 bases in between. CDR3 size: 14 residues. Germline CDR1 is SNHLY and CDR2 is FYNNEI. The CDR3 loop is CASRQGNSGNTIYF. The CDR3, as DNA: TGTGCCAGCAGACAGGGAAACTCTGGAAACACCATATATTTT.

This chain joins TRBV9 and TRBJ1-2, with D possibly being TRBD1 (5 bases). Germline V CDR1 and CDR2: SGDLS, YYNGEE. V lost 4 bases to trimming and J lost 2 bases, with 15 bases between them. The CDR3 sequence is 15 residues long. The CDR3 coding sequence is TGTGCCAGCAGCCCCGGGCAGGGAACCAACTATGGCTACACCTTC. Protein product: CASSPGQGTNYGYTF.

The sample holds a few counts of this clone. J is TRBJ1-2 and V is TRBV6-5; D remains ambiguous. CDR1 and CDR2 from the germline V gene are MNHEY and SVGAGI. Trimming left V 6 bases short and J 8 bases short, with 10 bases between. The CDR3 consists of 11 residues. The CDR3 coding sequence is TGTGCCAGCAGCGAGGGCGCGGGCTACACCTTC. Its translation: CASSEGAGYTF.

This clone came up once. This chain uses TRBV6-1 with TRBJ2-2; D remains ambiguous. V dropped 1 base and J dropped 5 bases, with 5 bases sitting between them. This CDR3 is 13 amino acids long. Per germline, CDR1 MNHNS and CDR2 SASEGT. CDR3 sequence reads: CASSEVRTGELFF. DNA for the CDR3: TGTGCCAGCAGTGAAGTCAGAACCGGGGAGCTGTTTTTT.

V is TRBV6-5 and J is TRBJ2-2, with 9 bases aligning to TRBD1. Germline values: CDR1 MNHEY, CDR2 SVGAGI. The CDR3 extends over 15 amino acids. The junction had 8 bases not matched to a gene; V was cut back by 6 bases and J by 6 bases. In nucleotides, the CDR3 is TGTGCCAGCAGGCCGGGACAGGGTTCGTCCGGGGAGCTGTTTTTT. Its protein product is CASRPGQGSSGELFF.

The CDR3 DNA reads as TGTGCCTGGAGTAGGGGTACCAACACCATATATTTT. Translating gives CAWSRGTNTIYF. The V and J genes are TRBV30 and TRBJ1-3; tentatively, D is TRBD1 (5 bases). Trimming took off 2 bases at V and 7 bases at J, with 9 bases between the two ends. Germline V gives CDR1 GTSNPN, CDR2 SVGIG (reference sequence). This CDR3 contains 12 residues. Using reference TRBV30 and TRBJ1-3 for the parts outside the CDR3, the full variable domain is SQTIHQWPATLVQPVGSPLSLECTVEGTSNPNLYWYRQAAGRGLQLLFYSVGIGQISSEVPQNLSASRPQDRQFILSSKKLLLSDSGFYLCAWSRGTNTIYFGEGSWLTVV.

The CDR3 is CASMVANNEQFF. The CDR3 DNA sequence: TGTGCCAGCATGGTAGCGAATAATGAGCAGTTCTTC. The chain carries TRBV6-6 and TRBJ2-1; weak D call: TRBD2 (5 bases). The V end was cut by 7 bases, the J end by 7 bases, with 11 bases between. CDR3 length equals 12 residues. Germline loops: CDR1 MNHNY, CDR2 SVGAGI (reference sequence).

This chain links TRBV10-3 with TRBJ1-4, with D possibly matching TRBD1 (5 bases). CDR3 length: 17 amino acids. In germline, CDR1 is ENHRY, CDR2 SYGVKD. Trimming shortened V by 4 bases and J by 3 bases, and 18 bases separated the two germline ends. CDR3 sequence (DNA): TGTGCCATCAGTGGAACAGTAGCCAAAGGGGCTAATGAAAAACTGTTTTTT. Translating gives CAISGTVAKGANEKLFF.

CDR3 sequence (DNA): TGTGCCAGCAGTTACGTCCTGGACAGTGAATACCAAGAGACCCAGTACTTC. Its translation: CASSYVLDSEYQETQYF. The chain recombines TRBV6-2 or TRBV6-3 with TRBJ2-5; maybe TRBD1 (6 bases). In germline, CDR1 is MNHEY, CDR2 SVGEGT. The V and J ends lost 2 bases and 0 bases respectively, with 16 bases between them. The CDR3 sequence is 17 residues long.